The subject of this entry is one T cell receptor (beta chain). What it binds is unknown. CDR1 and CDR2 (germline): SGHAT, FQNNGV. The CDR3 length is 11 residues. Trimming took 1 base from V and 9 from J, leaving 4 bases between them. Preparing the TCRbeta library involved the use of unique molecular identifiers. TCRdb passed the PCR reads through MiXCR, listing each CDR3 protein once. The table includes 500,000 to 650,000 distinct CDR3 sequences, around 13% detected once. This specimen belongs to a study of T-cell reconstitution after alpha-beta-depleted transplantation in children. Study observations and caveats: The high TCRbeta diversity at day 60 in some patients came from surviving recipient T cells and thymic progenitors. Expanded graft clones, several hundred of them, were reportedly the source of alpha-beta T cells about two months after transplant. The main origin of T-cell counts and diversity one year after transplant was newly produced T cells.

The TCR originated in a male patient between 5 and 17 years old who had a stem cell transplant for acute myeloid leukemia, so the T cells may come from the graft donor. Sequencing was performed on PBMCs, mostly from graft donor cells, taken 360 days after TCRalphabeta/CD19-depleted stem cell transplant. The chain recombines TRBV11-2 with TRBJ2-1; D gene ambiguous. The CDR3 protein is CASSLVIEQFF. Here the CDR3 DNA reads TGTGCCAGCAGCTTAGTGATTGAGCAGTTCTTC.